These 20 T cell receptor beta chains were all obtained from the same sample, sequenced in a study of early T cells in non-severe SARS-CoV-2 infection. TCRdb reanalysed the 5' RACE reads using MiXCR and keeps one entry per CDR3 protein. This sample has about 92,000 distinct CDR3 sequences, with less than 15% found just once. The sample was whole blood. These TCRs come from an adult who was a healthcare worker with PCR-confirmed SARS-CoV-2 infection or an uninfected control (not recorded which).

The sample holds a few counts of this clonotype. The V call is TRBV7-2, the J call TRBJ1-2; TRBD1 aligns across 7 bases. V lost 0 bases, J lost 8 bases, and 6 bases stayed unmatched. CDR1 SGHTA and CDR2 FQGNSA come from the germline V gene. CDR3 length: 14 residues. The CDR3 is CASSLAGDRSGYTF. Written as DNA, the CDR3 is TGTGCCAGCAGCTTAGCTGGGGACAGAAGCGGCTACACCTTC. The full variable domain, in which reference TRBV7-2 and TRBJ1-2 provide the parts outside the CDR3, is GAGVSQSPSNKVTEKGKDVELRCDPISGHTALYWYRQSLGQGLEFLIYFQGNSAPDKSGLPSDRFSAERTGGSVSTLTIQRTQQEDSAVYLCASSLAGDRSGYTFGSGTRLTVV.

This clonotype was found a few times. The chain employs TRBV11-2 and TRBJ1-1; D unclear. The CDR3 is 17 amino acids. Looked up from germline, CDR1 is SGHAT and CDR2 is FQNNGV. V dropped 5 bases and J dropped 4 bases, with 23 bases sitting between them. CDR3 nucleotides: TGTGCCAGCAGCCCTGGGTCGTGGCTTCGGGTCCCCACTGAAGCTTTCTTT. Amino acids: CASSPGSWLRVPTEAFF.

This chain links TRBV7-2 with TRBJ1-1; no definite D call. V was cut by 5 bases and J by 4 bases, with 11 bases left in between. The CDR3 is made up of 13 amino acids. Germline V gene lookup returns CDR1 SGHTA and CDR2 FQGNSA. The chain's CDR3 is CASSPPGVTEAFF. The DNA of the CDR3 is TGTGCCAGCAGCCCCCCGGGTGTCACTGAAGCTTTCTTT.

The V and J genes are TRBV29-1 and TRBJ2-1; D may be TRBD2 (5 bases). CDR3 size: 10 residues. Germline CDR1 reads SQVTM; CDR2 reads ANQGSEA. This chain's CDR3 is CSGLWGEQFF. Here the CDR3 DNA reads TGCAGTGGACTGTGGGGTGAGCAGTTCTTC.

The chain combines TRBV10-3 with TRBJ1-2, with a weak D call TRBD1 (5 bases). The CDR3 sequence is 14 residues long. V gave up 3 bases and J gave up 6 bases, with 14 bases separating them. The V gene's germline CDR1 is ENHRY and CDR2 SYGVKD. DNA for the CDR3: TGTGCCATCAGTGATTATCGAGGGGACGATGGCTACACCTTC. Translating gives CAISDYRGDDGYTF.

This clonotype has a count of ten or more. V and J are TRBV5-1 and TRBJ2-1; 11 bases are shared with TRBD2. Per the germline V gene, CDR1 is SGHRS and CDR2 is YFSETQ. The ends lost 0 bases at V and 0 bases at J; junction bases unmatched: 5. This CDR3 contains 18 residues. The CDR3 sequence is CASSLETSGVGSYNEQFF. In DNA, the CDR3 is TGCGCCAGCAGCTTGGAGACTAGCGGGGTTGGCTCCTACAATGAGCAGTTCTTC.

In the case of this clonotype: A much larger clone sits a single nucleotide away, making a read error possible. The CDR3 region has the DNA TGCGCCAACAACAAGCAGGATACGCAGTATTTT. It codes for CANNKQDTQYF. V usage is TRBV5-1 and J usage is TRBJ2-3, with no clear D. The CDR3 extends over 11 amino acids. V shed 9 bases and J shed 6 bases, with 11 bases lying between them. Germline V CDR1 and CDR2: SGHRS, YFSETQ.

This clonotype was observed at least ten times. The V and J genes are TRBV29-1 and TRBJ2-7; either TRBD1 or TRBD2 may fit D (5 bases each). The V end was cut by 2 bases, the J end by 2 bases, with 13 bases between. Germline CDR1 is SQVTM and CDR2 is ANQGSEA. CDR3 length: 14 amino acids. CDR3 bases: TGCAGCGTTGAACTCGGGACGGGTACCTACGAGCAGTACTTC. This encodes CSVELGTGTYEQYF.

The chain combines TRBV25-1 with TRBJ2-7; D gene unclear. Deletions cut 5 bases from V and 3 bases from J, with 11 bases between. Germline V gives CDR1 MGHDK, CDR2 SYGVNS. The length of the CDR3 is 13 residues. The CDR3 nucleotides read TGTGCCAGCAGTCCCTCAGCTTTCTACGAGCAGTACTTC. Translation: CASSPSAFYEQYF.

Concerning this clonotype: A much larger clonotype is one base distant, so this may be a read error. The CDR3 bases are TGTGTCAGCAGCCAAGCGAGGGGCCGGCCTACCGGGGAGCTGTTTTTT. This translates into CVSSQARGRPTGELFF. This chain uses TRBV3-1 with TRBJ2-2; D is tentatively TRBD1 or TRBD2 (5 bases each). This CDR3 comprises 16 residues. Germline V gene data show CDR1 as LGHDT and CDR2 as YNNKEL (reference sequence).

In DNA, the CDR3 is TGTGCCAGCAGGCAGGCTAGCACAGATACGCAGTATTTT. This gives the protein CASRQASTDTQYF. The chain carries TRBV7-3 and TRBJ2-3; D ambiguous. V gave up 6 bases and J gave up 0 bases, with 7 bases separating them. Per the germline V gene, CDR1 is SGHTA and CDR2 is FQGTGA. The CDR3 consists of 13 residues.

A few counts support this clonotype. The chain uses TRBV29-1 and TRBJ2-5, with D unclear. This CDR3 has 10 amino acids. CDR1 is SQVTM and CDR2 is ANQGSEA in the germline V gene. V was pared by 7 bases and J by 2 bases, with 5 bases between. The CDR3 reads CSAGQETQYF. In DNA form, the CDR3 reads TGCAGCGCCGGGCAAGAGACCCAGTACTTC.

The V call is TRBV10-3, the J call TRBJ2-1, with TRBD1 matching over 7 bases. With 3 bases clipped from V and 9 bases from J, the junction kept 5 bases outside the gene matches. CDR1 and CDR2 (germline): ENHRY, SYGVKD. The CDR3 covers 13 residues. In nucleotides, the CDR3 is TGTGCCATCAGTGAACGACAGGGCCCTGAGCAGTTCTTC. Residues: CAISERQGPEQFF.

This chain joins TRBV7-9 and TRBJ2-1; a weak D match, TRBD2 (5 bases). Trimming left V 2 bases short and J 0 bases short, with 8 bases between. The CDR3 is made up of 15 amino acids. CDR1 is SEHNR, CDR2 FQNEAQ, per germline (reference sequence). CDR3 coding DNA: TGTGCCAGCAGCTTATTAGGGAGCTCCTACAATGAGCAGTTCTTC. This translates into CASSLLGSSYNEQFF.

This clonotype was seen at least ten times. The chain recombines TRBV10-3 with TRBJ2-7; D perhaps matches TRBD1 (5 bases). Looked up from germline, CDR1 is ENHRY and CDR2 is SYGVKD. This CDR3 is built from 17 residues. Trimming left V 0 bases short and J 0 bases short, with 15 bases between. The CDR3 nucleotides read TGTGCCATCAGTGAGTCCGGACAACCCAACTTCTCCTACGAGCAGTACTTC. Its protein product is CAISESGQPNFSYEQYF.

This clonotype was detected only a few times. V is TRBV28 and J is TRBJ2-3; the match to TRBD1 covers 7 bases. CDR1 MDHEN and CDR2 SYDVKM come from the germline V gene. CDR3 length: 18 residues. After removal of 5 bases from V and 2 bases from J, the junction contained 16 bases not matched to a gene. CDR3 in amino acids: CASSQGQIEMVFTDTQYF. The DNA of the CDR3 is TGTGCCAGCAGTCAGGGACAGATCGAAATGGTATTCACAGATACGCAGTATTTT.

This rearrangement joins TRBV20-1 to TRBJ1-6, with 9 bases that match TRBD1. CDR3 length: 14 residues. V was pared by 1 base and J by 13 bases, with 8 bases of the junction left unmatched. From germline, CDR1 is DFQATT and CDR2 SNEGSKA (reference sequence). CDR3 protein: CSARVVQGALPLHF. In nucleotides, the CDR3 is TGCAGTGCTAGAGTGGTACAGGGGGCGCTTCCCCTCCACTTT.

This clonotype was seen only a few times. This sequence joins TRBV7-2 and TRBJ1-2, with TRBD1 matching over 9 bases. The CDR3 spans 15 residues. V lost 5 bases to trimming and J lost 3 bases; unmatched junction nucleotides: 7. Germline CDR1 reads SGHTA; CDR2 reads FQGNSA. CDR3 DNA: TGTGCCAGCAGCACTAACAGGGGGCCCTACTATGGCTACACCTTC. It codes for CASSTNRGPYYGYTF.

The rearrangement joins TRBV6-2 or TRBV6-3 to TRBJ2-4; TRBD1 agrees at 10 bases. V dropped 4 bases and J dropped 2; count of bases not matched to a gene: 5. Germline lookup yields CDR1 MNHEY and CDR2 SVGEGT. The CDR3 totals 16 residues. CDR3 in DNA: TGTGCCAGCAGTTCCCCGGGACAGGGGTCCAAAAACATTCAGTACTTC. It specifies CASSSPGQGSKNIQYF.

This clonotype was seen only a few times. The genes are TRBV5-8 and TRBJ1-6; no clear D. The CDR3 is made up of 14 amino acids. Per the germline V gene, CDR1 is SGHTS and CDR2 is YDEGEE. Trimming shortened V by 2 bases and J by 4 bases, and 7 bases separated the two germline ends. Here the CDR3 reads CASSFRSYNSPLHF. For the CDR3, the DNA is TGTGCCAGCAGCTTTCGGTCATATAATTCACCCCTCCACTTT.